This TCR beta chain was captured by sequencing in a study of response to subunit inactivated influenza vaccine. V shed 1 base and J 6 bases; nucleotides not matched to a gene: 5. This CDR3 has 16 residues. The germline CDR1 and CDR2 sequences are LGHNA and YSLEER. TCRdb re-analysed the RT-PCR reads in MiXCR, keeping a single row per CDR3 protein. The sample holds approximately 310,000 distinct CDR3 sequences, 20% to 25% seen once. The material was PBMCs from blood, obtained approximately 20 months after vaccination. This clonotype originated in a man aged 50 to 75 who received an inactivated influenza vaccine. The chain is built from TRBV4-3 and TRBJ1-6; TRBD1 matches 8 bases. CDR3 DNA sequence: TGCGCCAGCAGCCAAGGACAGGGGAGCGGTAATTCACCCCTCCACTTT. It specifies CASSQGQGSGNSPLHF.